Listed here are 23 T cell receptor beta chains from one sample, sequenced in a study of CD8 T cells in ankylosing spondylitis. TCRdb recomputed calls from the 5' RACE reads with MiXCR, one row per CDR3 protein. The data contain 250,000 to 350,000 distinct CDR3 sequences, about 20% of them seen just once; the ten biggest clones take up roughly 8%. The sequenced material came from blood, either unsorted or a sorted T cell fraction (not recorded which). Receptors were obtained from a male donor with ankylosing spondylitis or in good health (not recorded which).

The V call is TRBV6-2 or TRBV6-3, the J call TRBJ1-6, with TRBD1 as a possible D gene (5 bases). CDR3 length: 15 residues. V was shortened by 0 bases and J by 8 bases, with 11 bases between the two germline ends. The germline V gene has CDR1 MNHEY and CDR2 SVGEGT. The chain's CDR3 is CASSYSSTVDSPLHF. The CDR3 nucleotides are TGTGCCAGCAGTTACTCTTCGACAGTCGATTCACCCCTCCACTTT.

This clonotype appeared a few times. This rearrangement joins TRBV12-3 or TRBV12-4 to TRBJ1-5; D call uncertain. The CDR3 sequence is 12 residues long. Trimming cost V 6 bases and J 5 bases, with 8 bases left between them. For the CDR3, the DNA is TGTGCCAGCAGGGGGTCCGATCAGCCCCAGCATTTT. Its translation is CASRGSDQPQHF.

The rearrangement uses TRBV4-1 and TRBJ1-1; TRBD1 matches at 10 bases. CDR3 length: 15 amino acids. V lost 0 bases, J lost 6 bases, and 4 bases stayed unmatched. Germline lookup yields CDR1 MGHRA and CDR2 YSYEKL. CDR3 sequence reads: CASSQDPGQGPEAFF. The CDR3 coding sequence is TGCGCCAGCAGCCAAGACCCGGGACAGGGGCCTGAAGCTTTCTTT.

This clonotype was observed once. The rearrangement links TRBV27 to TRBJ2-1, with TRBD1 matching over 8 bases. Germline V gene data show CDR1 as MNHEY and CDR2 as SMNVEV (reference sequence). V was pared by 3 bases and J by 4 bases, with 5 bases of the junction left unmatched. The CDR3 has 15 residues. DNA for the CDR3: TGTGCCAGCAGTTTTCAGGGGGCGCCGTACAATGAGCAGTTCTTC. It translates to CASSFQGAPYNEQFF.

This clonotype came up a few times. CDR3 nucleotide sequence: TGTGCCAGCAGCTTAGTCGTGCAGACTCCCAGCAACTATGGCTACACCTTC. As protein: CASSLVVQTPSNYGYTF. This chain connects TRBV7-8 to TRBJ1-2; the D is unclear. V gave up 1 base and J gave up 2 bases, with 17 bases separating them. The CDR3 extends over 17 amino acids. CDR1 is SGHVS, CDR2 FQNEAQ, per germline.

Details on this clonotype: One end of the junction is discordant with germline, which a read error may explain. The V gene is TRBV12-3 or TRBV12-4, the J gene TRBJ1-2; 8 positions match TRBD1. This CDR3 region has 13 residues. As DNA, the CDR3 is TGTGCCAGCAGTACCGCAGGGGGCTATGGCCACACCTTC. This gives the protein CASSTAGGYGHTF.

This clonotype was seen more than once but under ten times. The rearrangement links TRBV20-1 to TRBJ2-3; 9 bases are a match to TRBD2. The germline gives CDR1 DFQATT, CDR2 SNEGSKA (reference sequence). The CDR3 spans 15 residues. The ends lost 0 bases at V and 6 bases at J; junction bases unmatched: 7. The CDR3 is CSARDSWTSVDTQYF. The CDR3 bases are TGCAGTGCTAGAGACTCGTGGACTAGCGTCGATACGCAGTATTTT.

This clonotype turned up a few times. The chain joins TRBV5-1 to TRBJ1-1; tentatively, D is TRBD1 (5 bases). Trimming stripped 6 bases from V and 6 bases from J, with 21 bases between. CDR1 and CDR2 (germline): SGHRS, YFSETQ. The CDR3 loop spans 15 amino acids. CDR3 region: CASTPIGRAGAEAFF. The DNA of the CDR3 is TGCGCCAGCACCCCGATTGGCAGGGCAGGAGCTGAAGCTTTCTTT.

This chain links TRBV18 with TRBJ2-7; 8 bases are shared with TRBD2. Germline CDR1 and CDR2: KGHSH and LQKENI. The CDR3 is made up of 16 amino acids. Trimming cost V 1 base and J 0 bases; bases outside gene matches: 5. The DNA for the CDR3 is TGTGCCAGCTCACCACAACTAGCGGCAAGCTCCTACGAGCAGTACGTC. It yields the protein CASSPQLAASSYEQYV.

V usage is TRBV5-1 and J usage is TRBJ2-2, with D tentatively TRBD2 (6 bases). The CDR3 spans 16 residues. CDR1 is SGHRS, CDR2 YFSETQ, per germline. V lost 0 bases to trimming and J lost 0 bases, with 9 bases between them. The CDR3 spells CASSLAGLPNTGELFF. In nucleotides, the CDR3 is TGCGCCAGCAGCTTGGCGGGACTTCCGAACACCGGGGAGCTGTTTTTT.

The sample holds a few counts of this clonotype. The chain carries TRBV20-1 and TRBJ2-1; possible D gene TRBD2, 5 bases. This CDR3 region has 14 residues. V dropped 1 base and J dropped 6 bases, with 13 bases sitting between them. Germline V lookup: CDR1 DFQATT, CDR2 SNEGSKA (reference sequence). CDR3 nucleotide sequence: TGCAGTGCTAGAGGGCCCCGGGGTATCAATGAGCAGTTCTTC. Protein sequence: CSARGPRGINEQFF.

A remark on this clonotype: The junction does not match germline at one end; this may be a read error. V gene TRBV7-7 combines with J gene TRBJ2-2, with D perhaps matching TRBD1 (5 bases). CDR1 is SSHAT and CDR2 is FNYEAQ in the germline V gene (reference sequence). The CDR3 loop spans 13 amino acids. The CDR3 sequence: CASSSGPAGELFF. DNA of the CDR3: TGTGCTAGCAGTTCAGGGCCCGCCGGGGAGCTGTTTTTT.

This clonotype was observed a handful of times. V usage is TRBV20-1 and J usage is TRBJ2-1; 11 bases are shared with TRBD2. The CDR3 contains 15 residues. V dropped 3 bases and J dropped 7; count of bases not matched to a gene: 8. Germline V gene sequence: CDR1 DFQATT, CDR2 SNEGSKA (reference sequence). The DNA for the CDR3 is TGCAGTGCTAGTACTAGCGGGGGCCTATTGAATGAGCAGTTCTTC. As protein: CSASTSGGLLNEQFF.

The chain recombines TRBV28 with TRBJ2-3, with 11 positions matching TRBD2. Germline assignment: CDR1 MDHEN and CDR2 SYDVKM. The trim removed 6 bases at V and 0 bases at J, leaving 8 bases unmatched. CDR3 length: 17 amino acids. The CDR3 DNA sequence: TGTGCCAGCAGACGGTCCGGGACTAGCGGTAGCACAGATACGCAGTATTTT. It codes for CASRRSGTSGSTDTQYF.

The V gene is TRBV20-1, the J gene TRBJ2-5, with D tentatively TRBD2 (6 bases). Germline V lookup: CDR1 DFQATT, CDR2 SNEGSKA (reference sequence). Between the trimmed V and J ends, which lost 5 bases and 5 bases, there was a span of 12 bases. This CDR3 comprises 12 residues. In DNA form, the CDR3 reads TGCAGTGCTTCGACACGGGGGGAGACCCAGTACTTC. Translated: CSASTRGETQYF.

The V gene is TRBV20-1, the J gene TRBJ2-1; TRBD2 matches 8 bases. V lost 6 bases, J lost 4 bases, and 11 bases stayed unmatched. Germline CDR1 is DFQATT and CDR2 is SNEGSKA (reference sequence). This CDR3 comprises 15 residues. CDR3 region: CSAPRGGGIYNEQFF. The CDR3 nucleotides read TGCAGTGCACCGAGGGGCGGGGGGATTTACAATGAGCAGTTCTTC.

This sequence joins TRBV5-6 and TRBJ2-7; TRBD1 aligns across 9 bases. Germline CDR1 is SGHDT and CDR2 is YYEEEE. The CDR3 has 20 residues. J was trimmed by 6 bases and V by 0 bases; bases with no gene match: 22. The CDR3 loop reads CASSLDFGTVGRDRVPEQYV. CDR3 sequence (DNA): TGTGCCAGCAGCTTGGATTTTGGGACAGTGGGCCGGGACAGGGTGCCCGAGCAGTACGTC.

The chain combines TRBV5-1 with TRBJ1-5; weak D call: TRBD1 (5 bases). The CDR3 has 15 residues. With 4 bases removed from V and 8 bases from J, the gap between germline ends came to 19 bases. Germline values: CDR1 SGHRS, CDR2 YFSETQ. The CDR3 is CASSPGTRTREPQHF. The CDR3 coding sequence is TGCGCCAGCAGCCCGGGGACCCGAACGCGGGAGCCCCAGCATTTT.

This clonotype was seen a few times. This chain joins TRBV20-1 and TRBJ1-6, with TRBD1 matching over 9 bases. This CDR3 has 16 amino acids. Trimming removed 3 bases from V and 5 bases from J; junction bases left unmatched: 8. Germline V gene data show CDR1 as DFQATT and CDR2 as SNEGSKA (reference sequence). The CDR3 sequence is CSARARTGEHNSPLHF. The CDR3 nucleotides read TGCAGTGCTAGGGCCAGGACAGGGGAGCATAATTCACCCCTCCACTTT.

This clonotype showed up just a few times. The chain carries TRBV28 and TRBJ1-1; the D is unclear. This CDR3 has 12 amino acids. Per the germline V gene, CDR1 is MDHEN and CDR2 is SYDVKM. The CDR3 DNA is TGTGCTACATTCGTTCCTGGGACTGAAGCTTTCTTT. Translated, it gives CATFVPGTEAFF. The full variable domain, its missing parts supplied by reference TRBV28 and TRBJ1-1, is DVKVTQSSRYLVKRTGEKVFLECVQDMDHENMFWYRQDPGLGLRLIYFSYDVKMKEKGDIPEGYSVSREKKERFSLILESASTNQTSMYLCATFVPGTEAFFGQGTRLTVV.

This chain uses TRBV27 with TRBJ1-5; D uncertain. The CDR3 spans 15 residues. Germline V CDR1 and CDR2: MNHEY, SMNVEV (reference sequence). V lost 6 bases and J lost 4, with 16 bases in between. The CDR3 coding sequence is TGTGCCAGCAGCGGGTCAGAGGGCGCGAATCAGCCCCAGCATTTT. It codes for CASSGSEGANQPQHF.

This clonotype has only a few counts. One end of the junction is discordant with germline, which a read error may explain. The chain carries TRBV28 and TRBJ2-5; 8 nucleotides match TRBD1. The CDR3 extends over 14 amino acids. Looked up from germline, CDR1 is MDHEN and CDR2 is SYDVKM. The CDR3 DNA is TGTGCCAGCAGTTTGGCAGGGGGCCAAGGGACCCAGTACTTC. Its translation is CASSLAGGQGTQYF.

As concerns this clonotype: One base away lies a much larger clone, so this may be a sequencing read error. The J gene is TRBJ2-1, the V gene TRBV20-1, with D possibly matching TRBD1 (6 bases). The CDR3 runs 13 residues. CDR1 is DFQATT and CDR2 is SNEGSKA in the germline V gene (reference sequence). Deletions cut 6 bases from V and 12 bases from J, with 21 bases between. The CDR3 nucleotides read TGCAGTGCGCCCTGGGACACTTCGTCGAGGCAGTTCTTC. It encodes CSAPWDTSSRQFF.